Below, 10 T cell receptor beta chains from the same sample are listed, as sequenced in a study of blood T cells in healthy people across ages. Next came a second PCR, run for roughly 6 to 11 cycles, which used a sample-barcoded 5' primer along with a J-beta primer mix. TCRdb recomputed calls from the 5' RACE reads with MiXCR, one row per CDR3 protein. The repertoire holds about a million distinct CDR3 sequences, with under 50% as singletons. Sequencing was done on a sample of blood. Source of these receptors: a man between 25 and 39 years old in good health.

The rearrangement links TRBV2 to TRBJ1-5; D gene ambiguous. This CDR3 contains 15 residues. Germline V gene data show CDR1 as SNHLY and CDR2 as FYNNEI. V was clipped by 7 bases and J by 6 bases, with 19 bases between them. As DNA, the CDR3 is TGTGCCAGCAAGCCTGGAGGAGGCAGGAGTCAGCCCCAGCATTTT. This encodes CASKPGGGRSQPQHF. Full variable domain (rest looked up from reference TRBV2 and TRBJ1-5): EPEVTQTPSHQVTQMGQEVILRCVPISNHLYFYWYRQILGQKVEFLVSFYNNEISEKSEIFDDQFSVERPDGSNFTLKIRSTKLEDSAMYFCASKPGGGRSQPQHFGDGTRLSIL.

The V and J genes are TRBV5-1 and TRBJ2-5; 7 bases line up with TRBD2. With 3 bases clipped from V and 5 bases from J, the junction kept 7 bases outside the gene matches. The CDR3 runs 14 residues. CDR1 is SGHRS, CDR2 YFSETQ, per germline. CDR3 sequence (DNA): TGCGCCAGCAGCTGGGCAAGGGGAGGGGAGACCCAGTACTTC. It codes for CASSWARGGETQYF.

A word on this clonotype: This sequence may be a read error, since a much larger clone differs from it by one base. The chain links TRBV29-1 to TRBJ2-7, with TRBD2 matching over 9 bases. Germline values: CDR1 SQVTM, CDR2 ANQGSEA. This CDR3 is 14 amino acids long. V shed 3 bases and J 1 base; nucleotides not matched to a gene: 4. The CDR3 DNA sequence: TGCAGCGTTGAGCGGGGGGGTGATTCCTACGAGCAGTACTTC. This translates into CSVERGGDSYEQYF.

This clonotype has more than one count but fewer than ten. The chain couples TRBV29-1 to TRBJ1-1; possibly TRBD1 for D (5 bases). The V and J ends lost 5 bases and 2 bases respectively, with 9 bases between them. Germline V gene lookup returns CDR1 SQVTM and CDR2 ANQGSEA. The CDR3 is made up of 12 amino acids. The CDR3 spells CSVSQGNTEAFF. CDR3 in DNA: TGCAGCGTTAGCCAGGGAAACACTGAAGCTTTCTTT.

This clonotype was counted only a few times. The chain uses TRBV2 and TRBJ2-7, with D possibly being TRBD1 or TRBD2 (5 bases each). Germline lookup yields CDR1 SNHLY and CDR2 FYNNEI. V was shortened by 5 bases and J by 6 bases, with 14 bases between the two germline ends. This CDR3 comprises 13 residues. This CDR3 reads CASSNKGRSEQYF. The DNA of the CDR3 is TGTGCCAGCAGTAACAAGGGACGGTCCGAGCAGTACTTC. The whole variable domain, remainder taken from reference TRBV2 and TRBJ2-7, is EPEVTQTPSHQVTQMGQEVILRCVPISNHLYFYWYRQILGQKVEFLVSFYNNEISEKSEIFDDQFSVERPDGSNFTLKIRSTKLEDSAMYFCASSNKGRSEQYFGPGTRLTVT.

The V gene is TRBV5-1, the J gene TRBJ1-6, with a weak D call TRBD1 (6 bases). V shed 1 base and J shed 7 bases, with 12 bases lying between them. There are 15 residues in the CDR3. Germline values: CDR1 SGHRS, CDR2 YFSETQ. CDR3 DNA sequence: TGCGCCAGCAGCTTGTCGGGGGGCGCGAATTCACCCCTCCACTTT. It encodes CASSLSGGANSPLHF.

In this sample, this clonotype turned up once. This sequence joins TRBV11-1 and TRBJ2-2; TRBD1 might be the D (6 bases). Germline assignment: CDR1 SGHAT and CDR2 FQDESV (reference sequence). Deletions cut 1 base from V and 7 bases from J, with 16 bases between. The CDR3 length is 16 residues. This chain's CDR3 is CASSLVSQVTGGELFF. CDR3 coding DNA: TGTGCCAGCAGCTTAGTTTCCCAGGTGACAGGCGGGGAGCTGTTTTTT.

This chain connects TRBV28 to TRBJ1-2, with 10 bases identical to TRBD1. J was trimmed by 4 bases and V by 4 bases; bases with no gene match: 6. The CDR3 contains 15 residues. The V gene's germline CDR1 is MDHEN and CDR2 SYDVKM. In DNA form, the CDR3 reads TGTGCCAGCAGTTCTCCGACAGGGGGCGCCTATGGCTACACCTTC. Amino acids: CASSSPTGGAYGYTF.

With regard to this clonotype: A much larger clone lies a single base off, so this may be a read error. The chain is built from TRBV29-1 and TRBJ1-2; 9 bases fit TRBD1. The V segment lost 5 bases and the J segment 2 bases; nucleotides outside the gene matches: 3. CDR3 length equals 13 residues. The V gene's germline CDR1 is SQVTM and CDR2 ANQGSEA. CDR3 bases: TGCAGCGTTCGAGGGACAGGGAACTATGGCTACACCTTC. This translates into CSVRGTGNYGYTF.

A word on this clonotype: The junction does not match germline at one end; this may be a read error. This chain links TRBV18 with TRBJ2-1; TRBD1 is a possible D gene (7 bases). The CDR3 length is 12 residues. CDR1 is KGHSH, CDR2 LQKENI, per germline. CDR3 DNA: TGTGCCAGCGCACCACAGGGGAGGGAGCAGTTCTTC. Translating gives CASAPQGREQFF.